What follows are 13 T cell receptor beta chains derived from one specimen sequenced in a study of early T cells in non-severe SARS-CoV-2 infection (dated by TCRdb to 2020 to 2022). To prepare the library, 5' RACE was applied. These reads were obtained on a NextSeq 500. The raw public data were reprocessed by TCRdb itself: fastp quality trimming at Q25, MiXCR clonotype calling, in-frame beta chains only. Under each unique CDR3 protein, matching rows form one entry showing the most common genes and DNA. The sample contains about 61,000 distinct CDR3 sequences, around 12% of them found a single time. The ten largest clones take up approximately 1% of the sample. This specimen was whole blood, taken at baseline. The receptors come from an adult who was a healthcare worker with PCR-confirmed SARS-CoV-2 infection or an uninfected control (not recorded which). The donor label of this sample is uncertain.

The V gene is TRBV28, the J gene TRBJ2-5, with a tentative D call TRBD2 (6 bases). In germline, CDR1 is MDHEN, CDR2 SYDVKM. Trimming left V 7 bases short and J 7 bases short, with 10 bases between. CDR3 length: 11 amino acids. The CDR3 DNA reads TGTGCCAGCACCTCCGGGAGGACCCAGTACTTC. Translating it yields CASTSGRTQYF.

This chain connects TRBV10-1 to TRBJ2-1; the match to TRBD2 covers 11 bases. CDR1 and CDR2 from the germline V gene are WNHNN and SYGVQD (reference sequence). V shed 4 bases and J 9 bases; nucleotides not matched to a gene: 2. This CDR3 has 13 residues. The CDR3 DNA is TGCGCCAGCAGTGTGGGACTAGCGGCTGAGCAGTTCTTC. Protein: CASSVGLAAEQFF.

This clonotype was observed many times. The rearrangement uses TRBV12-5 and TRBJ2-5; no clear D gene. CDR1 and CDR2 (germline): LGHNT, FRNRAP. The V end was cut by 3 bases, the J end by 4 bases, with 9 bases between. The CDR3 totals 13 residues. DNA of the CDR3: TGTGCTAGTGGTTTATCGTGGGGAGAGACCCAGTACTTC. It encodes CASGLSWGETQYF.

The chain employs TRBV5-1 and TRBJ1-2, with 8 bases matching TRBD1. CDR1 and CDR2 (germline): SGHRS, YFSETQ. Germline trimming cut 0 bases from V and 2 bases from J; bases unmatched to any gene: 0. CDR3 length: 14 residues. CDR3 nucleotides: TGCGCCAGCAGCTTGGGACAGGGGAACTATGGCTACACCTTC. Translating gives CASSLGQGNYGYTF.

The J gene is TRBJ1-6, the V gene TRBV24-1; perhaps TRBD1 as D (5 bases). The CDR3 consists of 21 residues. V gave up 3 bases and J gave up 0 bases, with 23 bases separating them. Germline V gene data show CDR1 as KGHDR and CDR2 as SFDVKD. CDR3 residues: CATSDRGTRLSLYSYNSPLHF. The CDR3 nucleotides are TGTGCCACCAGTGATCGCGGGACCCGCTTGAGCTTGTACTCCTATAATTCACCCCTCCACTTT.

V is TRBV2 and J is TRBJ1-2; D not resolved. CDR1 and CDR2 from the germline V gene are SNHLY and FYNNEI. V was clipped by 11 bases and J by 4 bases, with 17 bases between them. The CDR3 has 13 amino acids. The CDR3, as DNA: TGTGCCGGCCGCAGTCAGATCTTCTATGGCTACACCTTC. Translating it yields CAGRSQIFYGYTF.

This clonotype has just a few counts. Its ends do not fully match the called genes, so a read error is possible. The genes are TRBV11-2 and TRBJ2-4; possible D gene TRBD1, 5 bases. This CDR3 is built from 12 residues. Germline V lookup: CDR1 SGHAT, CDR2 FQNNGV. In DNA form, the CDR3 reads TGTGCCAGCAGCCTACCAACAGGTAGTGAGGACTTC. Translation: CASSLPTGSEDF. Looking up the rest from reference TRBV11-2 and TRBJ2-4 gives the full variable domain: EAGVAQSPRYKIIEKRQSVAFWCNPISGHATLYWYQQILGQGPKLLIQFQNNGVVDDSQLPKDRFSAERLKGVDSTLKIQPAKLEDSAVYLCASSLPTGSEDFGAGTRLSVL.

This clonotype was seen only a few times. The genes are TRBV19 and TRBJ1-2, with D maybe TRBD1 (5 bases). Trimming took 3 bases from V and 0 from J, leaving 11 bases between them. CDR3 length equals 15 residues. Germline V gene lookup returns CDR1 LNHDA and CDR2 SQIVND (reference sequence). CDR3: CASSIADSSNYGYTF. CDR3 bases: TGTGCCAGTAGTATTGCCGACAGTTCTAACTATGGCTACACCTTC.

The CDR3 reads CASSSPILGGYTF. The CDR3 DNA reads as TGTGCCAGCAGTTCCCCCATTTTAGGTGGCTACACCTTC. The chain joins TRBV6-2 or TRBV6-3 to TRBJ1-2; D remains ambiguous. Germline V CDR1 and CDR2: MNHEY, SVGEGT. The CDR3 runs to 13 residues. The V gene lost 4 bases and the J gene lost 7 bases, with 13 bases spanning the gap.

This clonotype turned up a few times. The rearrangement uses TRBV5-1 and TRBJ1-6; D gene ambiguous. The CDR3 runs to 15 residues. V was shortened by 0 bases and J by 5 bases, with 9 bases between the two germline ends. The germline gives CDR1 SGHRS, CDR2 YFSETQ. In nucleotides, the CDR3 is TGCGCCAGCAGCTTGGACGGTCCTAATAATTCACCCCTCCACTTT. Amino acid sequence: CASSLDGPNNSPLHF.

The table lists this clonotype with many counts. V gene TRBV6-6 combines with J gene TRBJ1-4; 8 bases align to TRBD1. This CDR3 region has 13 residues. The V and J ends lost 8 bases and 10 bases, in that order; junction bases with no gene match: 9. Germline V gives CDR1 MNHNY, CDR2 SVGAGI (reference sequence). The CDR3 reads CASQLQTGVKLFF. CDR3 DNA: TGTGCCAGCCAGTTACAGACAGGGGTAAAACTGTTTTTT.

This clonotype was detected ten times or more. The V call is TRBV20-1, the J call TRBJ2-3; a weak D match, TRBD2 (5 bases). The germline V gene encodes CDR1 DFQATT and CDR2 SNEGSKA (reference sequence). This CDR3 region has 12 residues. V was pared by 3 bases and J by 2 bases, with 6 bases between. CDR3 sequence: CSARRDTDTQYF. The CDR3 bases are TGCAGTGCTAGGAGGGACACAGATACGCAGTATTTT.

Only a few counts were recorded for this clonotype. The chain combines TRBV2 with TRBJ2-1; 10 nucleotides align to TRBD1. V trimming: 8 bases; J trimming: 4 bases; junction bases outside the gene matches: 5. Per the germline V gene, CDR1 is SNHLY and CDR2 is FYNNEI. CDR3 length: 14 amino acids. This CDR3 is CASGRDRGYNEQFF. Here the CDR3 DNA reads TGTGCCAGCGGTAGGGACAGGGGTTACAATGAGCAGTTCTTC.